This T cell receptor beta chain comes out of a study of OX40 agonist ivuxolimab in advanced cancers. Study overall: Patients received ivuxolimab, an intravenous treatment, every 2 weeks at 0.01 to 10 mg/kg. It was permissible to have had prior anti-PD-1, anti-PD-L1 or anti-CTLA-4 therapy, and approximately 38% had some.

Profiling relied on immunoSEQ multiplex PCR, and the TCRdb table lists in-frame clones only, not all of them. The sample carries roughly 150,000 clones, 94% recorded once. Trimming removed 7 bases from V and 4 bases from J, with 11 bases in between. In germline, CDR1 is LNHDA, CDR2 SQIVND (reference sequence). The CDR3 is made up of 13 amino acids. The clonotype comes from an adult with an advanced solid tumor such as melanoma, head and neck, liver or kidney cancer. Source: CD4+ or CD8+ T cells sorted from blood, taken in a trial of the OX40 agonist ivuxolimab. The V gene is TRBV19, the J gene TRBJ1-5; TRBD1 is a possible D gene (5 bases). The CDR3 reads CASNLGDNQPQHF. In nucleotides, the CDR3 is TGTGCCAGTAACCTAGGGGATAATCAGCCCCAGCATTTT.